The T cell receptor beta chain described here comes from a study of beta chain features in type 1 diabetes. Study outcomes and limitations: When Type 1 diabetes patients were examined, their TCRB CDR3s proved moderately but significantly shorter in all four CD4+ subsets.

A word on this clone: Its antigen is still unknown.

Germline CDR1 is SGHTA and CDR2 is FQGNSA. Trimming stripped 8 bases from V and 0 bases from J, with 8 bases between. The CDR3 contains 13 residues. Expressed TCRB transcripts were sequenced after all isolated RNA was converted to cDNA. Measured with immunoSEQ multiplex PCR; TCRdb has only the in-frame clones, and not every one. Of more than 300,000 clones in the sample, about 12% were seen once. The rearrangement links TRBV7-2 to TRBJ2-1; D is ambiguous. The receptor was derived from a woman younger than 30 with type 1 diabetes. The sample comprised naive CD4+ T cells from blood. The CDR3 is CASVPSSYNEQFF. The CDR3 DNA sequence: TGTGCCAGCGTCCCCAGCTCCTACAATGAGCAGTTCTTC.